This record covers a single T cell receptor beta chain. This entry is derived from a study of blood T cell repertoires in COVID-19. Background on the study: Acute and convalescent COVID-19 samples came from the United States, Italy and Spain. Sample material is recorded as cDNA or gDNA derived from T cells, B-cell-depleted T cells, or PBMCs.

As processed by the authors: From reference gene primer amplification, estimates of nucleated cell counts were derived. Assay used: immunoSEQ multiplex PCR; TCRdb lists only in-frame clones, some missing. V, J and clone size were drawn from that table, and D and trimming were deduced from the DNA. Among around 130,000 clones, roughly 90% were seen once, and the ten largest hold 2% to 2.5%. Source material: peripheral blood. This clonotype was sampled from an older man with active COVID-19.

CDR3 nucleotide sequence: TGTGCCAGCACAGGTTTGTACGAGCAGTACTTC. It encodes CASTGLYEQYF. V usage is TRBV6-5 and J usage is TRBJ2-7; D uncertain. The germline V and J ends were trimmed by 7 bases and 4 bases, with 8 bases remaining between them. The V gene's germline CDR1 is MNHEY and CDR2 SVGAGI. The CDR3 is 11 amino acids.